The present TCR beta chain was sequenced within a study of T-cell reconstitution after alpha-beta-depleted transplantation in children (TCRdb year 2016). Looking at the study overall: The study quantitatively tracked T-cell immune reconstitution after TCRalphabeta/CD19-depleted allogeneic hematopoietic cell transplantation in children using TCR repertoire profiling.

CDR1 and CDR2, per the germline V gene, are SGHVS and FQNEAQ. Inclusive of the bounding cysteine and phenylalanine, the CDR3 is 15 residues long. Just the 45-base CDR3 DNA is kept, in frame starting at base 1. Trimming costs V 5 bases and J 1 base, and their ends lie 14 bases apart. Library preparation employed PCR. Sequencing relied on an Illumina HiSeq 2500. TCR libraries were prepared with molecular barcoding, using unique molecular identifiers to normalize TCRbeta repertoire quantification. TCRdb reanalyzed the raw reads on its own, using fastp at Q25 for trimming and MiXCR for clone calling, and kept in-frame beta chains. Entries that share a CDR3 protein sequence are merged under the most common genes and DNA. The sample records around 96,000 distinct CDR3 sequences, 12% of which are singletons. The ten largest make up around 13% of the sample. This clonotype was recorded at least ten times. What antigen it recognizes has not been identified. No base qualities exist here, and no much larger clone lies one base off it.

Recombination joined TRBV7-8 with TRBJ1-1, and TRBD1 may be the D gene, going by 6 matching bases. The source is a human donor who donated a stem cell graft to a child with inherited bone marrow failure. The specimen comprised PBMCs from the stem cell graft donor, sampled from the stem cell graft. CDR3 sequence: CASSPPRGANTEAFF. The DNA sequence is TGTGCCAGCAGCCCCCCGAGGGGGGCGAACACTGAAGCTTTCTTT.